In its sample, the clone carrying this T cell receptor beta chain was seen many times. The data were obtained in a study of T cells in Graves' hyperthyroidism and ophthalmopathy. Amplification targeted TCR beta CDR3 regions from RNA transcripts. TCR CDR3 underwent first-round RT-PCR with the HTBI primer set. In TCRdb, the multiplex PCR reads were re-called with MiXCR into one record per CDR3 protein. This sample carries hundreds of thousands of distinct CDR3 sequences, less than 15% of them seen once, and the ten largest clones take 9.2%. V lost 7 bases and J lost 12; bases outside the gene matches: 15. CDR3 length: 14 amino acids. The germline V gene encodes CDR1 SGHTA and CDR2 FQGNSA.

The specimen sequenced was blood. The TCR was taken from a woman in her late teens or twenties with Graves' hyperthyroidism. The rearrangement uses TRBV7-2 and TRBJ2-1; 7 bases align to TRBD2. CDR3 coding DNA: TGTGCCAGCACCCCATCTGCGGGGGATCGTCGGCAGTTCTTC. It encodes CASTPSAGDRRQFF.